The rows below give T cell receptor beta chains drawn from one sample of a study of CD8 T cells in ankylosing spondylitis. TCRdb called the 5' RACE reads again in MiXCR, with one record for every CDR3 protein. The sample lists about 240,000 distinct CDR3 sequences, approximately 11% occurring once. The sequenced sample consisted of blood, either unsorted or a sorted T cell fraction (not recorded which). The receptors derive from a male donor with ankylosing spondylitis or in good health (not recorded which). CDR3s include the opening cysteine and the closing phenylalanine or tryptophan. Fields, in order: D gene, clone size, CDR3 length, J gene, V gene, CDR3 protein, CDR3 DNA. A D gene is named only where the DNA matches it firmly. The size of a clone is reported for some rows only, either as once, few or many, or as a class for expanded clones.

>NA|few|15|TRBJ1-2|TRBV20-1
CSARAPGMVSYGYTF
TGCAGTGCTAGAGCTCCAGGGATGGTTAGCTATGGCTACACCTTC
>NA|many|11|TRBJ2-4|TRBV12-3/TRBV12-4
CASSVVGIQYF
TGTGCCAGCAGTGTGGTGGGCATTCAGTACTTC
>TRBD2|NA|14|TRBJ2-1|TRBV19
CASDAGESYNEQFF
TGTGCCAGTGATGCGGGGGAGTCCTACAATGAGCAGTTCTTC
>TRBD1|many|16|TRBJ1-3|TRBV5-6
CASSSNRGYSGNTIYF
TGTGCCAGCAGCTCCAACAGGGGCTACTCTGGAAACACCATATATTTT
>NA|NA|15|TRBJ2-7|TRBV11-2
CASSQPLADPYEQYF
TGTGCCAGCAGCCAACCATTAGCGGACCCTTACGAGCAGTACTTC
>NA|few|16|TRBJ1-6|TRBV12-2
CASPLEGTDVSSPLHF
TGTGCAAGTCCCTTGGAGGGGACCGACGTCTCTTCACCCCTCCACTTT
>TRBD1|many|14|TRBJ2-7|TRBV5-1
CASRAGTGSYEQYF
TGCGCCAGCAGAGCCGGGACAGGGTCCTACGAGCAGTACTTC
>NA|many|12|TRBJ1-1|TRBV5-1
CASSLLGHEAFF
TGCGCCAGCAGCTTGTTGGGGCACGAAGCTTTCTTT
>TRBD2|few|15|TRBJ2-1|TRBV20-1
CSARDMSGGILGQFF
TGCAGTGCTAGAGATATGAGCGGGGGTATCTTAGGGCAGTTCTTC
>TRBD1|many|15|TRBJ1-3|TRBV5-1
CASSGGQGAMDTIYF
TGCGCCAGCAGCGGCGGACAGGGGGCTATGGACACCATATATTTT
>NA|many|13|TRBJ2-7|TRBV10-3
CAISESPRREQYF
TGTGCCATCAGTGAGTCTCCCAGGAGAGAGCAGTACTTC
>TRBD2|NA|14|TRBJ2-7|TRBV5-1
CASRLAGGEIEQYF
TGCGCCAGCAGGCTAGCGGGAGGTGAGATCGAGCAGTACTTC
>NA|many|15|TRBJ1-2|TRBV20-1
CSARLGREANYGYTF
TGCAGTGCTAGATTGGGCAGGGAGGCTAACTATGGCTACACCTTC
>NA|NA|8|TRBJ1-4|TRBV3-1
CASSLTIF
TGTGCCAGCAGCCTTACGATTTTT
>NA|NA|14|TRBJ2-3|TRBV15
CATSRDQSTDTQYF
TGTGCCACCAGCAGAGATCAGAGCACAGATACGCAGTATTTT
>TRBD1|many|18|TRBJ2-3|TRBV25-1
CASSVERLRDRGTDTQYF
TGTGCCAGCAGTGTGGAGAGACTGAGGGACAGGGGCACAGATACGCAGTATTTT
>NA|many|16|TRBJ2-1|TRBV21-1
CASSSTSGTAYNEQFF
TGTGCCAGCAGCAGTACTTCCGGGACAGCCTACAATGAGCAGTTCTTC
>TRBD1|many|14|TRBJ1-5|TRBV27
CASSLDRAAQPQHF
TGTGCCAGCAGTTTGGACAGGGCCGCTCAGCCCCAGCATTTT
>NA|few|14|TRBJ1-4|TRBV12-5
CASGLPPGDEKLFF
TGTGCTAGTGGTTTGCCCCCCGGGGATGAAAAACTGTTTTTT
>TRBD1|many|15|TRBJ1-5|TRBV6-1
CASRQGGYSNQPQHF
TGTGCCAGCAGACAGGGGGGGTATAGCAATCAGCCCCAGCATTTT
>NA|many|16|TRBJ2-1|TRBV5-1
CASSLSGPSSYNEQFF
TGCGCCAGCAGCTTGAGTGGCCCGAGCTCCTACAATGAGCAGTTCTTC
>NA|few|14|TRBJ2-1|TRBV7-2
CASRSLGGGNEQFF
TGTGCCAGCAGATCCCTAGGGGGGGGCAATGAGCAGTTCTTC
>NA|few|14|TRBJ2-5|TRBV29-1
CSVEDRTAQETQYF
TGCAGCGTTGAAGATCGCACAGCCCAAGAGACCCAGTACTTC
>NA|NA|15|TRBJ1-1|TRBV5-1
CASSLVGGKNTEAFF
TGCGCCAGCAGCTTGGTTGGGGGGAAGAACACTGAAGCTTTCTTT
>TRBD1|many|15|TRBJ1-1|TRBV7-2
CASSLGGTANTEAFF
TGTGCCAGCAGCTTAGGAGGGACAGCGAACACTGAAGCTTTCTTT
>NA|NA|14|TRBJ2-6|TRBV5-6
CASTIASGANVLTF
TGTGCCAGCACCATCGCGTCCGGGGCCAACGTCCTGACTTTC
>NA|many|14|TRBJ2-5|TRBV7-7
CASSSRDAQETQYF
TGTGCCAGCAGCTCCCGGGACGCCCAAGAGACCCAGTACTTC
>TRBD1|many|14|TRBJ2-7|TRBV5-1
CASKRTGGSAEQYF
TGCGCCAGCAAACGTACAGGGGGTTCGGCCGAGCAGTACTTC
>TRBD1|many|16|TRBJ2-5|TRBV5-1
CASSRATGGYQETQYF
TGCGCCAGCAGCAGGGCAACAGGGGGCTACCAAGAGACCCAGTACTTC
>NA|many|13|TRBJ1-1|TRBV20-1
CSARDSRVIEAFF
TGCAGTGCTAGAGATTCCCGGGTAATTGAAGCTTTCTTT
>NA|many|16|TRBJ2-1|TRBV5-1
CASRSSDILTYNEQFF
TGCGCCAGCAGGTCTAGCGATATACTAACCTACAATGAGCAGTTCTTC
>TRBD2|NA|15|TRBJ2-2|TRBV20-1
CSAPGGSDLHGELFF
TGCAGTGCCCCGGGAGGTTCAGATCTTCACGGGGAGCTGTTTTTT
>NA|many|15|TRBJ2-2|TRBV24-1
CATSGPTTNTGELFF
TGTGCCACCAGTGGACCCACAACGAACACCGGGGAGCTGTTTTTT
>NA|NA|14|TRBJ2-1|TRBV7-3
CASSSLLTGNEQFF
TGTGCCAGCAGCTCCTTATTAACGGGAAATGAGCAGTTCTTC
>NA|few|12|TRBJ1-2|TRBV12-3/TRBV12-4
CASSGGWEGYTF
TGTGCCAGCAGTGGGGGGTGGGAAGGCTACACCTTC
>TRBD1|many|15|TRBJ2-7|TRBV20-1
CSAKRTGVDSYEQYF
TGCAGTGCTAAAAGGACAGGGGTTGACTCCTACGAGCAGTACTTC
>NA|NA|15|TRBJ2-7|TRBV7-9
CASSSSGTPSYEQYF
TGTGCCAGCAGCTCCTCCGGGACACCCTCCTACGAGCAGTACTTC
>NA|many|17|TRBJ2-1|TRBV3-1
CASSQRLTSVSYNEQFF
TGTGCCAGCAGCCAGCGCCTGACTAGTGTTTCCTACAATGAGCAGTTCTTC
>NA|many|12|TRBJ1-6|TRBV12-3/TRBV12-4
CATWDRDSPLHF
TGTGCCACCTGGGACCGGGATTCACCCCTCCACTTT
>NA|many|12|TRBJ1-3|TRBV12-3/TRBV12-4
CASVSSGNTIYF
TGTGCCAGCGTCAGCTCTGGAAACACCATATATTTT